The present entry profiles one TCR beta chain with its context. What it binds is unknown. V gave up 4 bases and J gave up 5 bases; unmatched junction bases: 8. CDR1 and CDR2 (germline): SGHNT, YYREEE (reference sequence). This CDR3 spans 16 amino acids. Clones were sequenced by immunoSEQ multiplex PCR, and TCRdb holds only the in-frame ones, with some missing. The data hold approximately 50,000 clones, with roughly 88% observed a single time. The data stem from a study of OX40 agonist ivuxolimab in advanced cancers. Overall study: Treatment received earlier with anti-PD-1, anti-PD-L1 or anti-CTLA-4 agents was allowed, and 40% had some. Study-level results: By week 6 at 0.1 to 3.0 mg/kg, blood CD4+ and CD8+ T cells had expanded clonally. Clonal expansion in partial responders at 0.1-3.0 mg/kg ranked among the lowest. Average numbers of expanded clones were greater in CD8+ T cells than in CD4+.

The sequence was obtained from an adult with an advanced solid tumor such as melanoma, head and neck, liver or kidney cancer. This material consisted of CD4+ or CD8+ T cells sorted from blood, taken in a trial of the OX40 agonist ivuxolimab. The rearrangement uses TRBV5-4 and TRBJ2-5, with 13 nucleotides matching TRBD2. The CDR3 region is CASSPTSGGLSETQYF. CDR3 bases: TGTGCCAGCAGCCCGACTAGCGGGGGGCTAAGTGAGACCCAGTACTTC.